This T cell receptor (beta chain) was profiled in a study of T cell repertoires in cytomegalovirus infection. Study-wide findings and caveats: Predominance within the ex vivo response was attributable to HLA-C-restricted CMV-specific TCR beta clonotypes.

Notes on this clonotype: Its antigen is not identified.

TCRdb recomputed calls from the reads with MiXCR, one row per CDR3 protein. The sample carries around 78,000 distinct CDR3 sequences, roughly 25% recorded once. The CDR3 has 18 amino acids. Per the germline V gene, CDR1 is MNHEY and CDR2 is SMNVEV (reference sequence). V dropped 0 bases and J dropped 0 bases, with 12 bases sitting between them. The receptor's source is a human donor in good health (CMV status not recorded). Some clones in this sample may be carry-over from other donors' samples. The starting material was CD8+ T cells from cultured PBMCs, obtained from culture after CMV antigen stimulation. The chain employs TRBV27 and TRBJ2-6; the D gene is possibly TRBD1 (6 bases). The CDR3: CASSLSTGPPSGANVLTF. CDR3 DNA: TGTGCCAGCAGTTTATCTACAGGGCCCCCCTCTGGGGCCAACGTCCTGACTTTC.